This T cell receptor (beta chain) was captured in a study of cytomegalovirus exposure and HLA in healthy donors. Regarding the study as a whole: TCR beta sequences reportedly predicted most subjects' HLA-A and HLA-B alleles accurately. About 87% or about 30% of the time was how often most TCR beta V segments were productive, according to an earlier analysis. The availability of immune exposure information extended only to CMV serostatus.

This CDR3 is 15 amino acids long. Per the germline V gene, CDR1 is SNHLY and CDR2 is FYNNEI. The V and J ends lost 2 bases and 0 bases respectively, with 7 bases between them. It was with 60 Vbeta and 13 Jbeta primers that the PCR ran. TCRdb's copy holds only in-frame clones and misses some; the assay was immunoSEQ multiplex PCR. The sample lists about 120,000 clones, 75% occurring once. The table lists this clone with a few counts. The antigen is unknown. The receptor's source is a woman under 30 in good health and CMV-seronegative. The chain is built from TRBV2 and TRBJ1-4; D is unclear. Sequencing input: PBMCs. The chain's CDR3 is CASSEYSTTNEKLFF. For the CDR3, the DNA is TGTGCCAGCAGTGAATACAGCACAACTAATGAAAAACTGTTTTTT.